The 26 T cell receptor beta chains reported below all come from one sample, sequenced in a study of OX40 agonist ivuxolimab in advanced cancers. TCRdb's copy holds only in-frame clones and misses some; the assay was immunoSEQ multiplex PCR. The sample includes roughly 61,000 clones, approximately 86% of them seen just once. Sequencing used CD4+ or CD8+ T cells sorted from blood, obtained in a trial of the OX40 agonist ivuxolimab. Every receptor here comes from an adult with an advanced solid tumor such as melanoma, head and neck, liver or kidney cancer.

The chain carries TRBV5-4 and TRBJ2-2; D not certain. This CDR3 is built from 13 residues. V was pared by 2 bases and J by 1 base, with 3 bases between. Per germline, CDR1 SGHNT and CDR2 YYREEE (reference sequence). In DNA form, the CDR3 reads TGTGCCAGCAGCTTCGGGAACACCGGGGAGCTGTTTTTT. Protein sequence: CASSFGNTGELFF.

The chain links TRBV6-6 to TRBJ2-7, with D perhaps matching TRBD2 (5 bases). Trimming took off 6 bases at V and 2 bases at J, with 14 bases between the two ends. CDR3 size: 14 residues. Germline CDR1 and CDR2: MNHNY and SVGAGI (reference sequence). The CDR3 loop is CASSQDFVTYEQYF. In DNA form, the CDR3 reads TGTGCCAGCAGCCAGGACTTTGTCACCTACGAGCAGTACTTC.

The rearrangement uses TRBV6-1 and TRBJ1-1; a possible D gene is TRBD1 (5 bases). In germline, CDR1 is MNHNS, CDR2 SASEGT. Trimming took off 1 base at V and 2 bases at J, with 11 bases between the two ends. This CDR3 is 15 amino acids long. The CDR3 reads CASSEVWGRNTEAFF. CDR3 bases: TGTGCCAGCAGTGAAGTTTGGGGACGAAACACTGAAGCTTTCTTT.

The V gene is TRBV27, the J gene TRBJ1-4; D uncertain. Germline V gives CDR1 MNHEY, CDR2 SMNVEV (reference sequence). This CDR3 has 13 amino acids. Trimming removed 6 bases at V and 3 bases at J, with 8 bases between. CDR3 protein: CASRELANEKLFF. The CDR3 region has the DNA TGTGCCAGCAGGGAGTTAGCTAATGAAAAACTGTTTTTT.

The chain is built from TRBV10-1 and TRBJ1-1; no clear D gene. Trimming removed 0 bases from V and 4 bases from J, with 12 bases in between. Germline-derived CDR1 and CDR2 are WNHNN and SYGVQD (reference sequence). The CDR3 spans 15 residues. CDR3 nucleotide sequence: TGCGCCAGCAGTGAGTCTCGGGTGATGGGCACTGAAGCTTTCTTT. Its translation: CASSESRVMGTEAFF.

This sequence joins TRBV4-1 and TRBJ2-5; 12 nucleotides match TRBD2. Germline V CDR1 and CDR2: MGHRA, YSYEKL. After removal of 1 base from V and 5 bases from J, the junction contained 14 bases not matched to a gene. The CDR3 spans 19 residues. The CDR3 DNA reads as TGCGCCAGCAGCCAAGGTTTATCGGCCTTGCTAGCGGGAGGGGAGACCCAGTACTTC. Its protein product is CASSQGLSALLAGGETQYF.

This sequence joins TRBV30 and TRBJ1-1; 7 bases agree with TRBD1. This CDR3 has 14 amino acids. The germline CDR1 and CDR2 sequences are GTSNPN and SVGIG (reference sequence). With 5 bases clipped from V and 4 bases from J, the junction kept 10 bases outside the gene matches. The CDR3 reads CAWGLDRRSTEAFF. The CDR3 DNA is TGTGCCTGGGGGTTGGACAGGAGGAGCACTGAAGCTTTCTTT.

This chain links TRBV6-1 with TRBJ2-6; D unclear. The CDR3 extends over 15 amino acids. V was trimmed by 7 bases and J by 1 base, leaving 11 bases between them. Germline V CDR1 and CDR2: MNHNS, SASEGT. The CDR3 bases are TGTGCCAGCACTGGCATCGGTTCTGGGGCCAACGTCCTGACTTTC. It specifies CASTGIGSGANVLTF.

The rearrangement joins TRBV9 to TRBJ2-5, with 10 bases that match TRBD2. This CDR3 spans 14 amino acids. J gave up 3 bases and V 7 bases, and 6 bases lay outside the gene matches. Per germline, CDR1 SGDLS and CDR2 YYNGEE. The CDR3 DNA sequence: TGTGCCAGCCCGGGACTAGCGCATGAAGAGACCCAGTACTTC. Translating it yields CASPGLAHEETQYF. Supplemented by reference TRBV9 and TRBJ2-5, the full variable domain reads DSGVTQTPKHLITATGQRVTLRCSPRSGDLSVYWYQQSLDQGLQFLIQYYNGEERAKGNILERFSAQQFPDLHSELNLSSLELGDSALYFCASPGLAHEETQYFGPGTRLLVL.

V usage is TRBV28 and J usage is TRBJ1-1; D gene ambiguous. The CDR3 totals 16 residues. V was clipped by 5 bases and J by 0 bases, with 16 bases between them. CDR1 is MDHEN, CDR2 SYDVKM, per germline. The chain's CDR3 is CASSALLASMNTEAFF. CDR3 bases: TGTGCCAGCAGTGCCCTGTTGGCGTCGATGAACACTGAAGCTTTCTTT. Complete variable domain (other parts from reference TRBV28 and TRBJ1-1): DVKVTQSSRYLVKRTGEKVFLECVQDMDHENMFWYRQDPGLGLRLIYFSYDVKMKEKGDIPEGYSVSREKKERFSLILESASTNQTSMYLCASSALLASMNTEAFFGQGTRLTVV.

J is TRBJ2-7 and V is TRBV7-6, with a possible D match to TRBD1 (6 bases). The CDR3 is 13 residues long. The germline V and J ends were trimmed by 4 bases and 2 bases, with 9 bases remaining between them. Per the germline V gene, CDR1 is SGHVS and CDR2 is FNYEAQ. This CDR3 is CASSSGQTYEQYF. Written as DNA, the CDR3 is TGTGCCAGCAGCTCCGGACAGACCTACGAGCAGTACTTC.

This chain connects TRBV5-1 to TRBJ2-1; TRBD2 aligns across 11 bases. The CDR3 sequence is 15 residues long. From germline, CDR1 is SGHRS and CDR2 YFSETQ. Germline trimming cut 8 bases from V and 5 bases from J; bases unmatched to any gene: 9. CDR3 sequence reads: CASRRLAGNDNEQFF. As DNA, the CDR3 is TGCGCCAGTCGTAGACTAGCGGGGAACGACAATGAGCAGTTCTTC. The whole variable domain, filled in from reference TRBV5-1 and TRBJ2-1, reads KAGVTQTPRYLIKTRGQQVTLSCSPISGHRSVSWYQQTPGQGLQFLFEYFSETQRNKGNFPGRFSGRQFSNSRSEMNVSTLELGDSALYLCASRRLAGNDNEQFFGPGTRLTVL.

The chain carries TRBV25-1 and TRBJ2-2; TRBD2 matches at 11 bases. Per germline, CDR1 MGHDK and CDR2 SYGVNS. The CDR3 extends over 15 amino acids. The V gene end was trimmed by 3 bases and the J gene end by 5 bases; junction bases not matched to a gene: 2. CDR3 residues: CASSDSGRATGELFF. The CDR3 bases are TGTGCCAGCAGTGATAGCGGGAGGGCGACCGGGGAGCTGTTTTTT.

The chain joins TRBV4-1 to TRBJ2-3; D perhaps matches TRBD2 (6 bases). CDR1 is MGHRA and CDR2 is YSYEKL in the germline V gene. Deletions cut 4 bases from V and 0 bases from J, with 17 bases between. The CDR3 sequence is 17 residues long. The CDR3 loop reads CASSPLPTSLSTDTQYF. For the CDR3, the DNA is TGCGCCAGCAGCCCCCTCCCTACTAGCCTAAGCACAGATACGCAGTATTTT.

This chain connects TRBV6-5 to TRBJ2-3, with D perhaps TRBD2 (5 bases). The germline V gene encodes CDR1 MNHEY and CDR2 SVGAGI. The ends were cut back, 4 bases at V and 4 bases at J, with 15 bases in the middle. The CDR3 is 15 residues long. DNA for the CDR3: TGTGCCAGCAGTTCGACCGGGGAGAGTGCAGATACGCAGTATTTT. It yields the protein CASSSTGESADTQYF.

This chain uses TRBV15 with TRBJ1-5; maybe TRBD1 (5 bases). Trimming cost V 3 bases and J 12 bases, with 15 bases left between them. Germline V CDR1 and CDR2: LNHNV, YYDKDF (reference sequence). This CDR3 has 13 residues. CDR3 sequence reads: CATSRTTEELQHF. The CDR3 DNA sequence: TGTGCCACCAGCAGGACGACAGAGGAGCTCCAGCATTTT.

This clone was seen only once. The DNA for the CDR3 is TGTGCCAGTAGTATAGATCCCGGACAGGATGAAAAACTGTTTTTT. Translated, it gives CASSIDPGQDEKLFF. The gene calls are TRBV19 and TRBJ1-4; 7 nucleotides agree with TRBD1. V gave up 0 bases and J gave up 6 bases; unmatched junction bases: 4. Germline-derived CDR1 and CDR2 are LNHDA and SQIVND (reference sequence). The CDR3 has 15 residues.

This rearrangement joins TRBV30 to TRBJ1-2; 9 bases map to TRBD1. Per the germline V gene, CDR1 is GTSNPN and CDR2 is SVGIG (reference sequence). After removal of 4 bases from V and 3 bases from J, the junction contained 6 bases not matched to a gene. The CDR3 loop spans 14 amino acids. The CDR3: CAWTSDRGDYGYTF. CDR3 nucleotides: TGTGCCTGGACGTCGGACAGGGGCGACTATGGCTACACCTTC.

The chain couples TRBV11-2 to TRBJ2-7; D gene ambiguous. The CDR3 consists of 11 residues. Germline CDR1 and CDR2: SGHAT and FQNNGV. Trimming shortened V by 5 bases and J by 6 bases, and 8 bases separated the two germline ends. The CDR3 DNA follows: TGTGCCAGCAGCCCCTCCCGCGAGCAGTACTTC. This sequence encodes CASSPSREQYF.

The chain combines TRBV19 with TRBJ2-1; TRBD2 agrees at 9 bases. Germline loops: CDR1 LNHDA, CDR2 SQIVND (reference sequence). The CDR3 has 18 residues. V gave up 7 bases and J gave up 4 bases; unmatched junction bases: 17. CDR3 bases: TGTGCCAGTACCTCCGCTAGCGGGGCCCTTGTAGGGTACAATGAGCAGTTCTTC. It is translated as CASTSASGALVGYNEQFF.

The chain carries TRBV19 and TRBJ1-1, with 8 bases aligning to TRBD1. Germline V CDR1 and CDR2: LNHDA, SQIVND (reference sequence). Losses at the gene ends were 4 bases for V and 8 bases for J; bases not matched to a gene: 6. This CDR3 has 13 residues. The CDR3 bases are TGTGCCAGTAGTAAGGGGGACAGGACAGAAGCTTTCTTT. It codes for CASSKGDRTEAFF. The whole variable domain, remainder taken from reference TRBV19 and TRBJ1-1, is DGGITQSPKYLFRKEGQNVTLSCEQNLNHDAMYWYRQDPGQGLRLIYYSQIVNDFQKGDIAEGYSVSREKKESFPLTVTSAQKNPTAFYLCASSKGDRTEAFFGQGTRLTVV.

This clone was found once. The V call is TRBV5-4, the J call TRBJ2-1; 7 bases are shared with TRBD2. The CDR3 is 16 residues long. The trim removed 4 bases at V and 4 bases at J, leaving 11 bases unmatched. Germline lookup yields CDR1 SGHNT and CDR2 YYREEE (reference sequence). CDR3 DNA: TGTGCCAGCAGCCCAAATGAGGCTAGCGGATACAATGAGCAGTTCTTC. It specifies CASSPNEASGYNEQFF. The variable domain in full, with the rest retrieved from reference TRBV5-4 and TRBJ2-1, is ETGVTQSPTHLIKTRGQQVTLRCSSQSGHNTVSWYQQALGQGPQFIFQYYREEENGRGNFPPRFSGLQFPNYSSELNVNALELDDSALYLCASSPNEASGYNEQFFGPGTRLTVL.

V usage is TRBV4-2 and J usage is TRBJ1-2; D possibly corresponds to TRBD1 (5 bases). CDR1 and CDR2 (germline): LGHNA, YNFKEQ. The CDR3 contains 16 residues. The V end lost 0 bases, the J end lost 3 bases, and 14 bases lay between the germline ends. In DNA form, the CDR3 reads TGTGCCAGCAGCCAAGAAATGGGGCGGCTAGACTATGGCTACACCTTC. Its protein is CASSQEMGRLDYGYTF.

The chain joins TRBV6-1 to TRBJ1-2; 12 bases match TRBD1. The CDR3 is 16 residues long. CDR1 MNHNS and CDR2 SASEGT come from the germline V gene. V shed 0 bases, J shed 6 bases, and the junction held 5 bases outside the gene matches. The CDR3, as DNA: TGTGCCAGCAGTGAAGCGAGGGGACAGGGGGCGAATGGCTACACCTTC. Protein sequence: CASSEARGQGANGYTF.

CDR3 DNA: TGTGCCTGGAGTTCTGACCTGAACACTGAAGCTTTCTTT. Translation: CAWSSDLNTEAFF. V gene TRBV30 combines with J gene TRBJ1-1; unclear D gene. The CDR3 has 13 amino acids. V was trimmed by 2 bases and J by 0 bases, leaving 7 bases between them. CDR1 and CDR2 from the germline V gene are GTSNPN and SVGIG (reference sequence).

This sequence joins TRBV5-1 and TRBJ1-4; no clear D gene. Trimming shortened V by 5 bases and J by 6 bases, and 11 bases separated the two germline ends. Germline-derived CDR1 and CDR2 are SGHRS and YFSETQ. The CDR3 is 13 amino acids. CDR3 DNA: TGCGCCAGCAGAAATGATGCTGATGAAAAACTGTTTTTT. Translation gives CASRNDADEKLFF.